Described below is a single TCR beta chain sequence and its context. Its antigen is unidentified. The V segment lost 4 bases and the J segment 4 bases; nucleotides outside the gene matches: 7. The CDR3 sequence is 15 residues long. The germline V gene encodes CDR1 LGHDT and CDR2 YNNKEL (reference sequence). The data originate from a study of post-analysis software for immune sequencing data. Study background: Included among the disease courses, which were recorded for the cohort, were relapsing-remitting, secondary progressive and progressive-relapsing multiple sclerosis. Study results and limitations: The five TRBV segments detected at higher frequency in patients than in controls included TRBV5-6, TRBV5-1 and TRBV20-1. F measure grouped same-batch samples tightly together. The study found significantly lower normalized Chao1 diversity in multiple sclerosis patients than in controls.

Researchers reported that TCR beta cDNA libraries carried unique molecular identifiers. MiXCR was run by TCRdb on the PCR reads, yielding one entry per CDR3 protein. Of fewer than 600,000 distinct CDR3 sequences listed, 40% to 55% are singletons. The clonotype comes from a girl aged 10 to 17 with multiple sclerosis. The rearrangement uses TRBV3-1 and TRBJ1-2; TRBD1 agrees at 9 bases. Sequencing input: blood. The CDR3 DNA sequence: TGTGCCAGCAGCCGGGGGGACAGGGAATTCTATGGCTACACCTTC. This gives the protein CASSRGDREFYGYTF. The full variable domain, in which reference TRBV3-1 and TRBJ1-2 provide the parts outside the CDR3, is DTAVSQTPKYLVTQMGNDKSIKCEQNLGHDTMYWYKQDSKKFLKIMFSYNNKELIINETVPNRFSPKSPDKAHLNLHINSLELGDSAVYFCASSRGDREFYGYTFGSGTRLTVV.